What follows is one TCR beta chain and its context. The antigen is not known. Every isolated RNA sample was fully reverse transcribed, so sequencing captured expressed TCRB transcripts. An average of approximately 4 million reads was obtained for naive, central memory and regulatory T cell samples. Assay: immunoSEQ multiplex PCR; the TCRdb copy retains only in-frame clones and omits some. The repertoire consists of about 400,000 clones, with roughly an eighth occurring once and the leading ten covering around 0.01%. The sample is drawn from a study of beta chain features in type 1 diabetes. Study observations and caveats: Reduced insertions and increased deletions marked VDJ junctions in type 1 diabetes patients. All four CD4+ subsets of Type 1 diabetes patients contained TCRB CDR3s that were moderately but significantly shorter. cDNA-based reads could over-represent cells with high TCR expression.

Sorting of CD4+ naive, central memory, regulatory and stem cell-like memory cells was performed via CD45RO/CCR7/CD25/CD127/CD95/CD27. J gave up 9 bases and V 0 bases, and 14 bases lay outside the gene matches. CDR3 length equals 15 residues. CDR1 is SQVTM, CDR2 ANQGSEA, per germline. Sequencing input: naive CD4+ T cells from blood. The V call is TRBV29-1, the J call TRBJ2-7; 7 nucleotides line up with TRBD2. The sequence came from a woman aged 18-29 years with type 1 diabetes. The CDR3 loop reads CSVEDRASGERRQYF. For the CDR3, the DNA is TGCAGCGTTGAAGATAGGGCTAGCGGAGAAAGGCGGCAGTACTTC.